This is a list of T cell receptor beta chains from one sample in a study of T cell changes during pregnancy in multiple sclerosis. This table comes from immunoSEQ multiplex PCR, and its TCRdb copy is limited to in-frame clones, with some not included. Altogether roughly 51,000 clones are present, 92% being singletons, with the ten largest covering more than 0.15%. Sequencing was performed on CD4+ T cells from peripheral blood mononuclear cells, taken after pregnancy. The receptors stem from a female donor in good health, enrolled as a control in a pregnancy study. Both conserved end residues are part of each CDR3. A D gene is named only where the DNA matches it firmly. A row's size may be missing; if present it is once, few, many or a size class.

j_call: TRBJ2-2
clone_size: -
d_call: TRBD2
v_call: TRBV7-2
cdr3_nt: TGTGCCAGCAGCCGACTAGCGCAAAACACCGGGGAGCTGTTTTTT
cdr3_aa: CASSRLAQNTGELFF

j_call: TRBJ1-1
clone_size: few
d_call: TRBD1
v_call: TRBV18
cdr3_nt: TGTGCCAGCTCACCCAGACAGGGGATAAACACTGAAGCTTTCTTT
cdr3_aa: CASSPRQGINTEAFF

j_call: TRBJ1-5
clone_size: -
d_call: -
v_call: TRBV11-2
cdr3_nt: TGTGCCAGCAGCCGGAGGGCCCTGAACGTCCAGCCCCAGCATTTT
cdr3_aa: CASSRRALNVQPQHF

j_call: TRBJ2-2
clone_size: -
d_call: -
v_call: TRBV28
cdr3_nt: TGTGCCAGCAGTTTTAATATTGGAGTGGGCGGGGAGCTGTTTTTT
cdr3_aa: CASSFNIGVGGELFF

j_call: TRBJ2-4
clone_size: -
d_call: -
v_call: TRBV27
cdr3_nt: TGTGCCAGCAGTTCGAGTTGGTTGGGCAGGGCACCCCCTAAAAACATTCAGTACTTC
cdr3_aa: CASSSSWLGRAPPKNIQYF

j_call: TRBJ2-1
clone_size: once
d_call: TRBD2
v_call: TRBV4-3
cdr3_nt: TGCGCCAGCAGCCAAGATAGCCGGGGGGGCGATGAGCAGTTCTTC
cdr3_aa: CASSQDSRGGDEQFF

j_call: TRBJ2-1
clone_size: -
d_call: -
v_call: TRBV5-6
cdr3_nt: TGTGCCAGCAGCTTTTTAGCGGCTGCATTTGAGCAGTTCTTC
cdr3_aa: CASSFLAAAFEQFF

j_call: TRBJ1-5
clone_size: -
d_call: TRBD1
v_call: TRBV7-2
cdr3_nt: TGTGCCAGCAGCGCCGGGACAGGGGGTTTTCAGCCCCAGCATTTT
cdr3_aa: CASSAGTGGFQPQHF

j_call: TRBJ2-1
clone_size: -
d_call: -
v_call: TRBV9
cdr3_nt: TGTGCCAGCAGCGTAGCCCCCGGGGACAATGAGCAGTTCTTC
cdr3_aa: CASSVAPGDNEQFF

j_call: TRBJ1-1
clone_size: few
d_call: TRBD1
v_call: TRBV30
cdr3_nt: TGTGCCTGGAGTCCCAGGGGGGACACTGAAGCTTTCTTT
cdr3_aa: CAWSPRGDTEAFF

j_call: TRBJ1-4
clone_size: -
d_call: TRBD1
v_call: TRBV5-6
cdr3_nt: TGTGCCAGCAGCTCTGACAGGGAATGGGGTGAAAAACTGTTTTTT
cdr3_aa: CASSSDREWGEKLFF

j_call: TRBJ1-1
clone_size: -
d_call: TRBD1
v_call: TRBV7-9
cdr3_nt: TGTGCCAGCAGCTTACTACGGACAGGACGCACTGAAGCTTTCTTT
cdr3_aa: CASSLLRTGRTEAFF

j_call: TRBJ1-5
clone_size: few
d_call: -
v_call: TRBV5-6
cdr3_nt: TGTGCCAGCAGCCCCGGACGGGAGAATCAGCCCCAGCATTTT
cdr3_aa: CASSPGRENQPQHF

j_call: TRBJ1-6
clone_size: -
d_call: -
v_call: TRBV7-9
cdr3_nt: TGTGCCGGAGGGGAGGACGATTCACCCCTCCACTTT
cdr3_aa: CAGGEDDSPLHF

j_call: TRBJ2-2
clone_size: -
d_call: -
v_call: TRBV7-7
cdr3_nt: TGTGCTAGCAGTCCACAGGGTCCCCTGGGAGGGGAGCTGTTTTTT
cdr3_aa: CASSPQGPLGGELFF

j_call: TRBJ1-6
clone_size: few
d_call: -
v_call: TRBV12-5
cdr3_nt: TGTGCTAGTGGTTTGGACACGAATTCACCCCTCCACTTT
cdr3_aa: CASGLDTNSPLHF

j_call: TRBJ2-1
clone_size: -
d_call: TRBD1
v_call: TRBV7-6
cdr3_nt: TGTGCCAGCAGCTTACCGCCGGGACAGGGGCGGGATAATGAGCAGTTCTTC
cdr3_aa: CASSLPPGQGRDNEQFF

j_call: TRBJ1-3
clone_size: -
d_call: TRBD1
v_call: TRBV7-9
cdr3_nt: TGTGCCAGCAGCCCTCCCCGGACAGGGTTCCACTTCTCTGGAAACACCATATATTTT
cdr3_aa: CASSPPRTGFHFSGNTIYF

j_call: TRBJ1-5
clone_size: -
d_call: -
v_call: TRBV7-2
cdr3_nt: TGTGCCAGCAGCCGTACGGGGTCAGGCAATCAGCCCCAGCATTTT
cdr3_aa: CASSRTGSGNQPQHF

j_call: TRBJ2-1
clone_size: -
d_call: -
v_call: TRBV27
cdr3_nt: TGTGCCAGCCTAAAATCAGGGCGCTATGAGCAGTTCTTC
cdr3_aa: CASLKSGRYEQFF

j_call: TRBJ1-6
clone_size: -
d_call: TRBD1
v_call: TRBV7-8
cdr3_nt: TGTGCCAGCAGCCCCAGGGGGGCGCACGGGTCTGCTTCACCCCTCCACTTT
cdr3_aa: CASSPRGAHGSASPLHF

j_call: TRBJ1-5
clone_size: -
d_call: TRBD1
v_call: TRBV19
cdr3_nt: TGTGCCAGTCACCCCCGACAGGGCGCATATAGCAATCAGCCCCAGCATTTT
cdr3_aa: CASHPRQGAYSNQPQHF

j_call: TRBJ1-2
clone_size: -
d_call: -
v_call: TRBV28
cdr3_nt: TGTGCCGCTCGGGCGGGCACTGCCCAAAACCATCCCTATGGCTACACCTTC
cdr3_aa: CAARAGTAQNHPYGYTF

j_call: TRBJ1-5
clone_size: -
d_call: -
v_call: TRBV7-2
cdr3_nt: TGTGCCAGCAGCCGAACTCCCGGGTCTCGGCAGCCCCAGCATTTT
cdr3_aa: CASSRTPGSRQPQHF

j_call: TRBJ2-1
clone_size: -
d_call: TRBD2
v_call: TRBV4-2
cdr3_nt: TGTGCCAGCAGCCAAGGAGCGGGGGGCTATGAGCAGTTCTTC
cdr3_aa: CASSQGAGGYEQFF

j_call: TRBJ1-5
clone_size: -
d_call: -
v_call: TRBV7-9
cdr3_nt: TGTGCCAGCAGCTTAGAGGGGGTACAGCCCCAGCATTTT
cdr3_aa: CASSLEGVQPQHF

j_call: TRBJ2-1
clone_size: once
d_call: -
v_call: TRBV18
cdr3_nt: TGTGCCAGCTCACGCGGAGACAATGAGCAGTTCTTC
cdr3_aa: CASSRGDNEQFF

j_call: TRBJ1-6
clone_size: -
d_call: TRBD1
v_call: TRBV7-2
cdr3_nt: TGTGCCAGCAGCTTAGGGGACAGGGGACGTTCACCCCTCCACTTT
cdr3_aa: CASSLGDRGRSPLHF